In this sample, the clone carrying this T cell receptor (beta chain) turned up once. Its cognate antigen is unknown. The sample comes from a study of T cell responses to AZD1222 COVID-19 vaccine. Study-level results: A rise in Spike-specific TCR breadth and depth followed two AZD1222 doses. Unmutated regions of variants are reportedly targeted by nearly half of spike-specific TCRs.

Sequencing was performed with immunoSEQ multiplex PCR; in TCRdb, only in-frame clones are kept and a portion is missing. The sample contains about 140,000 clones, just over 85% of which appear only once. CDR1 and CDR2 (germline): MNHNS, SASEGT. V lost 3 bases, J lost 5 bases, and 19 bases lay in between. The CDR3 extends over 16 amino acids. The TCR sequence derives from an adult who received the AZD1222 COVID-19 vaccine. The chain links TRBV6-1 to TRBJ1-2, with unresolved D. The material sequenced was peripheral blood, taken 28 days after the second AZD1222 dose. CDR3 DNA: TGTGCCAGCAGTGACCGAGCGGGAGGCGCTAGATATGGCTACACCTTC. This codes for CASSDRAGGARYGYTF.